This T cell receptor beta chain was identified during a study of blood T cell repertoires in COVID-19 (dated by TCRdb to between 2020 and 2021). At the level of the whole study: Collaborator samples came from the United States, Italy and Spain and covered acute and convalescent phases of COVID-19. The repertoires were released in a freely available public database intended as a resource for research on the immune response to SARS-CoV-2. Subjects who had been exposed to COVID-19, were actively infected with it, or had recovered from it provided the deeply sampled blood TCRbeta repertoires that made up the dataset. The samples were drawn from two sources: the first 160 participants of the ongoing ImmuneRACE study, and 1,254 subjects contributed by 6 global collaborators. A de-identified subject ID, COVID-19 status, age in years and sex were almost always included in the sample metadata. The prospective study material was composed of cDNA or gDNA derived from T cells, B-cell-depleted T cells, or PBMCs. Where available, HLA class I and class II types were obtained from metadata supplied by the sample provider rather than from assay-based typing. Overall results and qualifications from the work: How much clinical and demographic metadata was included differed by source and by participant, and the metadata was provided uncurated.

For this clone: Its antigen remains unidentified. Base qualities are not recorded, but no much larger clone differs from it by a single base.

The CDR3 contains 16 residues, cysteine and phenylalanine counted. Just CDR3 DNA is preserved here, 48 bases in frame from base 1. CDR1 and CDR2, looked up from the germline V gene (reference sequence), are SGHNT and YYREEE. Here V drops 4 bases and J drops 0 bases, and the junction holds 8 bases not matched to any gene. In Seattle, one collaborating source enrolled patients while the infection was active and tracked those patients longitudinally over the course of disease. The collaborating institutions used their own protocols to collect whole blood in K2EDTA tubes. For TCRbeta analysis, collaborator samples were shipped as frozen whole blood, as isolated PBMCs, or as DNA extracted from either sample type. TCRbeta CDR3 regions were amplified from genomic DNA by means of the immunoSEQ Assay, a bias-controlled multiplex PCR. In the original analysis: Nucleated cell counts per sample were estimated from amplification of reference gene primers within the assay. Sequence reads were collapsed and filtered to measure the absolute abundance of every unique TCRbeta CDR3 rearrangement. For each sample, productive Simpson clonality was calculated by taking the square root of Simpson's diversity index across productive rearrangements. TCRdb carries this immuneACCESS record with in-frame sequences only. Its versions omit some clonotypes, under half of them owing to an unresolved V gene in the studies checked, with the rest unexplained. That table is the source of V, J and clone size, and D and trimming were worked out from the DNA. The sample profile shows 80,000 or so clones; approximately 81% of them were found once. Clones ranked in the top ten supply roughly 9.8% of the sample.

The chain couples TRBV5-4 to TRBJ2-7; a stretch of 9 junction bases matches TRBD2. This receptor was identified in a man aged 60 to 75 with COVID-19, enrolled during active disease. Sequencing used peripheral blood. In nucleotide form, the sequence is TGTGCCAGCAGCGTAGGGACTAGCAGCTCCTCCTACGAGCAGTACTTC. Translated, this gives CASSVGTSSSSYEQYF.